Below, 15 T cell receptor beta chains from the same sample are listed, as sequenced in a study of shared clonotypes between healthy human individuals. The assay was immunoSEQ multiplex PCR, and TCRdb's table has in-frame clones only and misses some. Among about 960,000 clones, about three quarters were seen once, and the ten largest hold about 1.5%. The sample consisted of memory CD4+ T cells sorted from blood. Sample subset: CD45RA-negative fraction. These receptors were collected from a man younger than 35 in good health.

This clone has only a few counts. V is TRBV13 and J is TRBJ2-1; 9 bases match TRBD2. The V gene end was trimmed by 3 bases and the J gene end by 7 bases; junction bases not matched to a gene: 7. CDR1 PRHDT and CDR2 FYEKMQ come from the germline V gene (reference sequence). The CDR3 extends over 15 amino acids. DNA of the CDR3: TGTGCCAGCAGCTTTGTTCTAGCGGGAAATAATGAGCAGTTCTTC. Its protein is CASSFVLAGNNEQFF.

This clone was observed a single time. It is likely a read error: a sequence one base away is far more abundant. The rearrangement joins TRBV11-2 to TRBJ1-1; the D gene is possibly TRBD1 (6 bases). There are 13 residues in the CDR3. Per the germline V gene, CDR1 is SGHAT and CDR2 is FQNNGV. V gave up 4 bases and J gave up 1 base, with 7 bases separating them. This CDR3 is CASSYRENTEAFF. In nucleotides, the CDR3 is TGTGCCAGCAGCTACAGGGAGAACACTGAAGCTTTCTTT.

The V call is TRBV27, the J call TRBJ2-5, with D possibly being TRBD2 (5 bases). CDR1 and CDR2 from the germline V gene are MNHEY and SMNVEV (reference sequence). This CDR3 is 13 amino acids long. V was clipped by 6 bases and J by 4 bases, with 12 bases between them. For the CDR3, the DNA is TGTGCCAGCAGCATTCGACGGGGAGAGACCCAGTACTTC. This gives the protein CASSIRRGETQYF.

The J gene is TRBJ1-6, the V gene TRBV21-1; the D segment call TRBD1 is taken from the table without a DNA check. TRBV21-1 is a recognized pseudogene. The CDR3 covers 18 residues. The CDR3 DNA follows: TGTGCCAGCAGCAAAGCGGCCAGGGCGAGTTCCTATAATTCACCCCTCCACTTT. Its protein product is CASSKAARASSYNSPLHF.

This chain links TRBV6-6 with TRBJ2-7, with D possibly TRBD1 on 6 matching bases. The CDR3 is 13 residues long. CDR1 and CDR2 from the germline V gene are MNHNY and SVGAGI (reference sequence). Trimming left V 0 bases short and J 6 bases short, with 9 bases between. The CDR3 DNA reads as TGTGCCAGCAGTTACTCGGGGGCGTTCGAGCAGTACTTC. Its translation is CASSYSGAFEQYF.

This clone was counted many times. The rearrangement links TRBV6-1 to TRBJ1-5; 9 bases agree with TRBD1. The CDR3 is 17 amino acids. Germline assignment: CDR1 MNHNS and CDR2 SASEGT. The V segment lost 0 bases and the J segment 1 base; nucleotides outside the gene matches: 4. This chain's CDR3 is CASSEALGTGSNQPQHF. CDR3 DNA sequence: TGTGCCAGCAGTGAAGCGCTTGGGACAGGGAGCAATCAGCCCCAGCATTTT.

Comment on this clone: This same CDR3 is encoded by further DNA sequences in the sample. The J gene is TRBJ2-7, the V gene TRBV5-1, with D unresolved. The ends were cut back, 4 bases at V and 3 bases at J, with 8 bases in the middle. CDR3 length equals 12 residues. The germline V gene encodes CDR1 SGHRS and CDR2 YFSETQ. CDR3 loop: CASSLDLYEQYF. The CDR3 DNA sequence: TGCGCCAGCAGCCTGGATCTCTACGAGCAGTACTTC.

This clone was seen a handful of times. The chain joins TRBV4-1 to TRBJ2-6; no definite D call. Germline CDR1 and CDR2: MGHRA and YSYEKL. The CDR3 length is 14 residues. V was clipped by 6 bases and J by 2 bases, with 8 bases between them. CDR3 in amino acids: CASRSVAGANVLTF. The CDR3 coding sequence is TGCGCCAGCAGATCTGTCGCTGGGGCCAACGTCCTGACTTTC.

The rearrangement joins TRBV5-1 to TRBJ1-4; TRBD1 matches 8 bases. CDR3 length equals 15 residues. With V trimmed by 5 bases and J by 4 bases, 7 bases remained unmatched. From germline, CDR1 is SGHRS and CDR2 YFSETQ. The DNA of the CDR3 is TGCGCCAGCAGTCATAACAGGGGGTTTAATGAAAAACTGTTTTTT. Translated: CASSHNRGFNEKLFF.

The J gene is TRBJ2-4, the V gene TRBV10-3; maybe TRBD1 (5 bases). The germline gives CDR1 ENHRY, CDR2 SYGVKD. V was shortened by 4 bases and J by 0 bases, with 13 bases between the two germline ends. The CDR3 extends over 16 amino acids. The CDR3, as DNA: TGTGCCATCAGTGGCGACAGCCTTGGAGCCAAAAACATTCAGTACTTC. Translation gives CAISGDSLGAKNIQYF.

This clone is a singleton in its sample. The CDR3 DNA follows: TGTGCCAGCAGTGGGGAATTTTATAATTCACCCCTCCACTTT. It is translated as CASSGEFYNSPLHF. The chain couples TRBV6-1 to TRBJ1-6; D not certain. The length of the CDR3 is 14 residues. CDR1 MNHNS and CDR2 SASEGT come from the germline V gene. The V gene lost 4 bases and the J gene lost 4 bases, with 8 bases spanning the gap.

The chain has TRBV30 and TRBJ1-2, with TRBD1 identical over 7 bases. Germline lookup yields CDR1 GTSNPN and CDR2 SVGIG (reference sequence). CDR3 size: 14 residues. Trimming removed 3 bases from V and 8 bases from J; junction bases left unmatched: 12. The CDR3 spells CAWRSLQGPGGYTF. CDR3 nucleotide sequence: TGTGCCTGGAGGTCCCTACAGGGGCCGGGGGGCTACACCTTC.

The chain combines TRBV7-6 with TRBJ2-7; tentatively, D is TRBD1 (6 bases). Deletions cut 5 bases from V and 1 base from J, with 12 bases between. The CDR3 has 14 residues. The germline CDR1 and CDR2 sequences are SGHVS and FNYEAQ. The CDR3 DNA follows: TGTGCCAGCAGCCAGGACGGGACATCCTACGAGCAGTACTTC. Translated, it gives CASSQDGTSYEQYF.

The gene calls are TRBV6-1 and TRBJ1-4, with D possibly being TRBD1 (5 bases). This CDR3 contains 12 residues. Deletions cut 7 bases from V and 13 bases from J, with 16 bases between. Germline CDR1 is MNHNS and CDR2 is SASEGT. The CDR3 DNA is TGTGCCAGCACCGAGGGGAGGGGAAGACTGTTTTTT. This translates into CASTEGRGRLFF.

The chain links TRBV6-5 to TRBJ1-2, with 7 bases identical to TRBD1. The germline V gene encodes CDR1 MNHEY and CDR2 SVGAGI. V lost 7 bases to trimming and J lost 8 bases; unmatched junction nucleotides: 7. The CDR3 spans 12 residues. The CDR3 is CASTTGEGGYTF. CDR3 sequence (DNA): TGTGCCAGCACCACAGGGGAGGGAGGCTACACCTTC.